This T cell receptor (beta chain) came from a study of spatial heterogeneity in lung cancer. On the study more broadly: The average count in raw reads for each unique TCR and UMI combination exceeded 8.5 appearances.

This CDR3 is built from 18 residues. The V gene end was trimmed by 3 bases and the J gene end by 4 bases; junction bases not matched to a gene: 11. From germline, CDR1 is ENHRY and CDR2 SYGVKD. Time point defined: sample taken at primary tumor resection. Whole RNA, which was extracted from tumor, nontumor lung tissue or frozen PBMC, was sequenced without any cell sorting. The donors comprised some 72 untreated early-stage non-small cell lung cancer patients. This clonotype was counted many times. The antigen remains unidentified. Single TCR cDNA molecules each had their own unique molecular identifier. A single record per CDR3 protein comes from TCRdb applying MiXCR to the 5' RACE reads. The sample contains 30,000 to 45,000 distinct CDR3 sequences, around 7.5% of which appear only once. General study results and limits: Compared with follow-up, resection was when ubiquitous expanded tumor TCRs appeared in blood more.

The rearrangement joins TRBV10-3 to TRBJ2-1, with 11 bases matching TRBD2. The sample in question was PBMCs, obtained at surgery. The clonotype comes from a male donor with early-stage non-small cell lung cancer. CDR3: CAISDGETGTSGYNEQFF. CDR3 in DNA: TGTGCCATCAGTGACGGGGAAACCGGGACTAGCGGATACAATGAGCAGTTCTTC.